What follows describes a single T cell receptor beta chain. Its specificity is unknown. Unique molecular identifiers tagged the TCRbeta library. TCRdb redid the calling of the PCR reads with MiXCR, one entry per CDR3 protein. The data hold a few hundred thousand distinct CDR3 sequences, with just over 7.5% observed a single time. Germline V gives CDR1 SGHTA, CDR2 FQGNSA. The CDR3 runs to 13 residues. Trimming removed 2 bases at V and 5 bases at J, with 9 bases between. This sample is drawn from a study of T-cell reconstitution after alpha-beta-depleted transplantation in children. General study results and limits: Day-60 TCRbeta diversity that was high in some patients was derived from surviving recipient T cells and thymic progenitors. T-cell numbers and diversity, one year after transplant, stemmed largely from T cells that were newly produced.

The TCR comes from a female patient aged 2-10 years who had a stem cell transplant for Fanconi anemia, so the T cells may come from the graft donor. The chain employs TRBV7-2 and TRBJ2-5; no reliable D call. Sequences were derived from peripheral blood, sampled 360 days after TCRalphabeta/CD19-depleted stem cell transplant. CDR3 bases: TGTGCCAGCAGCTTAAGGTGGCAGGAGACCCAGTACTTC. It translates to CASSLRWQETQYF.